Below are 4 T cell receptor beta chains sequenced from a single sample in a study of blood T cell repertoires in COVID-19. TCRdb's table, derived via immunoSEQ multiplex PCR, lists solely in-frame clones and lacks some. The sample lists approximately 190,000 clones; more than 85% were seen once. Sequenced sample: peripheral blood. The receptor source for this set is a man between 70 and 80 years old with active or convalescent COVID-19.

V and J are TRBV19 and TRBJ1-1; D unclear. CDR3 length equals 13 residues. V lost 7 bases to trimming and J lost 3 bases, with 12 bases between them. Germline lookup yields CDR1 LNHDA and CDR2 SQIVND (reference sequence). This CDR3 reads CASNSMRDTEAFF. As DNA, the CDR3 is TGTGCCAGTAACTCGATGAGGGACACTGAAGCTTTCTTT. The entire variable domain, with the rest obtained from reference TRBV19 and TRBJ1-1, is as follows: DGGITQSPKYLFRKEGQNVTLSCEQNLNHDAMYWYRQDPGQGLRLIYYSQIVNDFQKGDIAEGYSVSREKKESFPLTVTSAQKNPTAFYLCASNSMRDTEAFFGQGTRLTVV.

The chain recombines TRBV21-1 with TRBJ1-2; the table's D gene call, TRBD1, was not cross checked with the DNA. TRBV21-1 constitutes a pseudogene. The CDR3 totals 15 residues. The CDR3 coding sequence is TGTGCCAGCAGCACCCGACAGGGGGCTTATTATGGCTACACCTTC. It codes for CASSTRQGAYYGYTF.

With respect to this clone: Different DNA sequences within this sample yield the same CDR3. The chain uses TRBV5-1 and TRBJ2-5, with TRBD1 matching 8 bases. V gave up 4 bases and J gave up 1 base; unmatched junction bases: 3. This CDR3 spans 14 amino acids. The V gene's germline CDR1 is SGHRS and CDR2 YFSETQ. CDR3 region: CASSLRGPQETQYF. The CDR3 coding sequence is TGCGCCAGCAGCCTCAGGGGGCCCCAAGAGACCCAGTACTTC.

J is TRBJ2-7 and V is TRBV19, with TRBD2 as a possible D gene (6 bases). This CDR3 contains 16 residues. V lost 7 bases to trimming and J lost 3 bases, with 22 bases between them. CDR1 is LNHDA, CDR2 SQIVND, per germline (reference sequence). The CDR3 DNA is TGTGCCAGTACCCCAAATGGGCGGGATGGAGGCTACGAGCAGTACTTC. It codes for CASTPNGRDGGYEQYF.